One and the same sample provided the 22 T cell receptor beta chains below, sequenced in a study of control samples from healthy donors and cancer patients. Method: immunoSEQ multiplex PCR; TCRdb's copy keeps in-frame clones and lacks some. The data contain about 250,000 clones, roughly 82% of them singletons. Sequenced material: PBMCs. Receptor source: a woman aged 55-70 years with lung cancer.

The chain combines TRBV6-5 with TRBJ2-5; 9 bases line up with TRBD2. The CDR3 is 15 residues long. CDR1 is MNHEY, CDR2 SVGAGI, per germline. V shed 2 bases and J 5 bases; nucleotides not matched to a gene: 6. The CDR3 bases are TGTGCCAGCAGTTACGGAGCGGGGGGCGGGGAGACCCAGTACTTC. Its protein is CASSYGAGGGETQYF.

This chain links TRBV3-1 (or the pseudogene TRBV3-2) with TRBJ2-2; D might be TRBD2 (6 bases). Trimming removed 4 bases at V and 0 bases at J, with 15 bases between. Germline lookup yields CDR1 LGHDT and CDR2 YNNKEL (reference sequence). CDR3 size: 17 residues. The CDR3 coding sequence is TGTGCCAGCAGCCCCTCTGGGACTTTTGCGAACACCGGGGAGCTGTTTTTT. It codes for CASSPSGTFANTGELFF.

The chain recombines TRBV3-1 (or the pseudogene TRBV3-2) with TRBJ2-1; D call uncertain. This CDR3 has 13 residues. The V end lost 1 base, the J end lost 6 bases, and 7 bases lay between the germline ends. Germline CDR1 is LGHDT and CDR2 is YNNKEL (reference sequence). CDR3 nucleotide sequence: TGTGCCAGCAGCCAAGTCGGCGGCAATGAGCAGTTCTTC. It encodes CASSQVGGNEQFF.

This sequence joins TRBV7-2 and TRBJ2-1; 7 nucleotides match TRBD2. Germline CDR1 and CDR2: SGHTA and FQGNSA. The CDR3 runs to 15 residues. The V gene end was trimmed by 5 bases and the J gene end by 0 bases; junction bases not matched to a gene: 4. The CDR3, as DNA: TGTGCCAGCAGCCGGCGGGGGAGCTCCTACAATGAGCAGTTCTTC. It specifies CASSRRGSSYNEQFF.

This clone has a handful of counts. Other nucleotide sequences in the sample specify the same CDR3. The CDR3 loop is CASSPPSTDTQYF. The CDR3 region has the DNA TGTGCCAGCTCACCCCCTAGCACAGATACGCAGTATTTT. The V call is TRBV18, the J call TRBJ2-3; no definite D call. This CDR3 contains 13 residues. Trimming pared 3 bases from V and 0 bases from J, leaving 4 bases between. Germline assignment: CDR1 KGHSH and CDR2 LQKENI.

The CDR3 protein is CASSSIPGRGKYEQYF. The CDR3 DNA is TGTGCCAGCAGTTCCATCCCCGGAAGGGGGAAGTACGAGCAGTACTTC. The chain has TRBV6-5 and TRBJ2-7, with D perhaps matching TRBD1 (6 bases). The CDR3 loop spans 16 amino acids. Germline V gives CDR1 MNHEY, CDR2 SVGAGI. Trimming took 4 bases from V and 4 from J, leaving 20 bases between them.

V usage is TRBV14 and J usage is TRBJ2-2, with TRBD2 matching 10 bases. With 7 bases clipped from V and 2 bases from J, the junction kept 4 bases outside the gene matches. Germline V gene data show CDR1 as SGHDN and CDR2 as FVKESK. The CDR3 is 15 residues long. CDR3 DNA sequence: TGTGCCAGCAAAATAGCGGGAGGCAACACCGGGGAGCTGTTTTTT. Its translation is CASKIAGGNTGELFF.

The V gene is TRBV6-5, the J gene TRBJ1-2; TRBD1 matches at 10 bases. Germline CDR1 and CDR2: MNHEY and SVGAGI. The length of the CDR3 is 14 residues. Germline trimming cut 6 bases from V and 2 bases from J; bases unmatched to any gene: 3. The CDR3 protein is CASRRQGANYGYTF. CDR3 nucleotides: TGTGCCAGCAGACGACAGGGGGCGAACTATGGCTACACCTTC.

The chain employs TRBV4-2 and TRBJ1-6; D unclear. Germline CDR1 reads LGHNA; CDR2 reads YNFKEQ. Trimming took 1 base from V and 11 from J, leaving 15 bases between them. This CDR3 spans 15 amino acids. This CDR3 is CASSQVGEKLTPLHF. The CDR3 DNA is TGTGCCAGCAGCCAAGTCGGGGAAAAATTAACACCCCTCCACTTT.

The genes are TRBV27 and TRBJ1-6; 10 bases align to TRBD1. From germline, CDR1 is MNHEY and CDR2 SMNVEV (reference sequence). There are 16 residues in the CDR3. Germline trimming cut 1 base from V and 9 bases from J; bases unmatched to any gene: 6. CDR3 nucleotide sequence: TGTGCCAGCAGTTTATTCGGCGGGACAGGGGTTTCACCCCTCCACTTT. Its translation: CASSLFGGTGVSPLHF.

The chain has TRBV20-1 and TRBJ2-2; perhaps D is TRBD1 or TRBD2 (5 bases each). CDR1 and CDR2 (germline): DFQATT, SNEGSKA (reference sequence). The CDR3 runs 14 residues. V was cut by 3 bases and J by 2 bases, with 10 bases left in between. The CDR3 sequence is CSASPGTNTGELFF. CDR3 in DNA: TGCAGTGCTAGTCCGGGGACCAACACCGGGGAGCTGTTTTTT.

This clone was seen only a few times. The chain couples TRBV19 to TRBJ1-4; no clear D gene. Germline V CDR1 and CDR2: LNHDA, SQIVND (reference sequence). Trimming took 3 bases from V and 8 from J, leaving 10 bases between them. The CDR3 totals 13 residues. CDR3 sequence: CASSIYYDEKLFF. CDR3 coding DNA: TGTGCCAGTAGTATTTACTACGACGAAAAACTGTTTTTT.

V gene TRBV3-1 (or the pseudogene TRBV3-2) combines with J gene TRBJ2-1, with D perhaps matching TRBD2 (6 bases). Trimming took 5 bases from V and 1 from J, leaving 12 bases between them. CDR1 and CDR2 from the germline V gene are LGHDT and YNNKEL (reference sequence). This CDR3 is 15 amino acids long. The CDR3 loop is CASSGLGGSYNEQFF. CDR3 nucleotides: TGTGCCAGCAGCGGATTGGGGGGTTCCTACAATGAGCAGTTCTTC.

J is TRBJ1-1 and V is TRBV19, with a tentative D call TRBD1 (5 bases). V lost 3 bases to trimming and J lost 0 bases, with 14 bases between them. This CDR3 is built from 16 residues. Germline-derived CDR1 and CDR2 are LNHDA and SQIVND (reference sequence). CDR3 amino acids: CASSILGQGVNTEAFF. The CDR3 DNA reads as TGTGCCAGTAGTATCCTTGGGCAGGGAGTGAACACTGAAGCTTTCTTT.

The J gene is TRBJ2-3, the V gene TRBV7-7; D is possibly TRBD2 (5 bases). V gave up 5 bases and J gave up 1 base, with 7 bases separating them. The CDR3 is 13 amino acids. Germline values: CDR1 SSHAT, CDR2 FNYEAQ (reference sequence). CDR3 loop: CASSPEGTDTQYF. CDR3 sequence (DNA): TGTGCCAGCAGCCCGGAGGGCACAGATACGCAGTATTTT. The variable domain in full, completed from reference TRBV7-7 and TRBJ2-3, reads GAGVSQSPRYKVTKRGQDVTLRCDPISSHATLYWYQQALGQGPEFLTYFNYEAQPDKSGLPSDRFSAERPEGSISTLTIQRTEQRDSAMYRCASSPEGTDTQYFGPGTRLTVL.

The V gene is TRBV3-1 (or the pseudogene TRBV3-2), the J gene TRBJ2-3, with 10 bases matching TRBD2. Germline trimming cut 4 bases from V and 2 bases from J; bases unmatched to any gene: 9. Germline V gene data show CDR1 as LGHDT and CDR2 as YNNKEL (reference sequence). The CDR3 is made up of 17 amino acids. The CDR3 sequence is CASSLTLAGDPTDTQYF. CDR3 coding DNA: TGTGCCAGCAGCCTGACTCTAGCGGGGGACCCCACAGATACGCAGTATTTT.

This clone was seen repeatedly, ten times or more. The chain couples TRBV12-3 or TRBV12-4 to TRBJ2-7, with D maybe TRBD2 (5 bases). The CDR3 sequence is 12 residues long. V lost 6 bases and J 2 bases, leaving 8 bases between the germline ends. CDR3 DNA sequence: TGTGCCAGCAGACTAGGAGCCTACGAGCAGTACTTC. This sequence encodes CASRLGAYEQYF.

The rearrangement links TRBV7-2 to TRBJ2-7; D unclear. This CDR3 is 12 amino acids long. V was shortened by 3 bases and J by 3 bases, with 6 bases between the two germline ends. Germline values: CDR1 SGHTA, CDR2 FQGNSA. Written as DNA, the CDR3 is TGTGCCAGCAGCTTGAGTCGCTACGAGCAGTACTTC. It is translated as CASSLSRYEQYF.

The chain joins TRBV28 to TRBJ2-7; D not certain. Trimming left V 5 bases short and J 5 bases short, with 22 bases between. The CDR3 totals 16 residues. The V gene's germline CDR1 is MDHEN and CDR2 SYDVKM. The CDR3 region is CASSTLRAPKGNEQYF. CDR3 coding DNA: TGTGCCAGCAGTACTCTTCGGGCCCCAAAAGGCAACGAGCAGTACTTC.

This rearrangement joins TRBV27 to TRBJ1-1, with D hard to call. The germline V gene encodes CDR1 MNHEY and CDR2 SMNVEV (reference sequence). The CDR3 is made up of 13 amino acids. V was clipped by 2 bases and J by 5 bases, with 9 bases between them. The CDR3 loop reads CASSLHSRTEAFF. The CDR3, as DNA: TGTGCCAGCAGTTTACACAGCCGGACTGAAGCTTTCTTT.

This clone was counted many times. The chain combines TRBV4-2 with TRBJ2-7; D tentatively reads TRBD1 or TRBD2 (5 bases each). Germline lookup yields CDR1 LGHNA and CDR2 YNFKEQ. This CDR3 is 13 amino acids long. Trimming removed 4 bases at V and 5 bases at J, with 12 bases between. In nucleotides, the CDR3 is TGTGCCAGCAGCCTCGTGGGGGAACACGAGCAGTACTTC. Translating gives CASSLVGEHEQYF.

This clone was observed a few times. The rearrangement joins TRBV18 to TRBJ1-2; TRBD1 agrees at 7 bases. J was trimmed by 4 bases and V by 3 bases; bases with no gene match: 2. The CDR3 is 13 residues long. Germline V gives CDR1 KGHSH, CDR2 LQKENI. In DNA form, the CDR3 reads TGTGCCAGCTCACCGGGACAGAGCTATGGCTACACCTTC. Its translation: CASSPGQSYGYTF.